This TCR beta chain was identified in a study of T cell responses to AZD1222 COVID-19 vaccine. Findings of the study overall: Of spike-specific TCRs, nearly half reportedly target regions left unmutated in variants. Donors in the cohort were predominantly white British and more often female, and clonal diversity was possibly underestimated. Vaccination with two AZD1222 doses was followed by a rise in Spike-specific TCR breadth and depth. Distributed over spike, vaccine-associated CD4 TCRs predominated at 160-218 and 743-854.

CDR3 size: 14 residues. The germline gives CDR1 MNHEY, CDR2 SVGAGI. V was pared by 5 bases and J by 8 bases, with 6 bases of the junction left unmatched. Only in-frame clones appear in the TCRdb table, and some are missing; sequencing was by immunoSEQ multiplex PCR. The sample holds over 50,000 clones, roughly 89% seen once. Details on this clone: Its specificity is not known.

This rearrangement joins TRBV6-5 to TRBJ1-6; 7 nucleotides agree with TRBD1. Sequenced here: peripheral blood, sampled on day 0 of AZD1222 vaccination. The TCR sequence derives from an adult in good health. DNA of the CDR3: TGTGCCAGCAGTCTGACAGGGTTCGATTCACCCCTCCACTTT. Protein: CASSLTGFDSPLHF.